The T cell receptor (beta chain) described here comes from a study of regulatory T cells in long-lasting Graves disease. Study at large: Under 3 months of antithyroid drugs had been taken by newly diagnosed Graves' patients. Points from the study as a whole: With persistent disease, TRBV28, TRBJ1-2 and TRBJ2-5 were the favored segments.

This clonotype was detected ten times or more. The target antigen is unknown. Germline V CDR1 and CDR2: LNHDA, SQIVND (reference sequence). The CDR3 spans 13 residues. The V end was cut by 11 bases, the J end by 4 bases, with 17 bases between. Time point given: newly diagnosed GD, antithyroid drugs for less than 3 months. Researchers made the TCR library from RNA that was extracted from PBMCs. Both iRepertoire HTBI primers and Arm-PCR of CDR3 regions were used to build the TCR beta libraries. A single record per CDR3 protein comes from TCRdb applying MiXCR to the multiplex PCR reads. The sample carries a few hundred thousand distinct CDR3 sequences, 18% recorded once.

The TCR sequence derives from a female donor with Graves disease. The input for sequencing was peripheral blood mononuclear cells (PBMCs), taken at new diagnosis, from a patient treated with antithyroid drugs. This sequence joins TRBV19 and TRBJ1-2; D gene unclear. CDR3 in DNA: TGTGCCGTCCTTCCCGCTTCTGGCTATGGCTACACCTTC. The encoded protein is CAVLPASGYGYTF.